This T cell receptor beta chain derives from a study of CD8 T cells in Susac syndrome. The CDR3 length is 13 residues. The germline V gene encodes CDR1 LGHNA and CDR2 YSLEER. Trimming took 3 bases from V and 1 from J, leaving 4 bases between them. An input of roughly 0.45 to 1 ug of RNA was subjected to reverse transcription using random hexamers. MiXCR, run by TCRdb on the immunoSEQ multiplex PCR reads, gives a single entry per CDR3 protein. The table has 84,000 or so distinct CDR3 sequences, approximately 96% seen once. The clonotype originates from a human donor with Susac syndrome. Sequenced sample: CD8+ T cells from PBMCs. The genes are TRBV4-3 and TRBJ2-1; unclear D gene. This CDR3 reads CASSQVSYNEQFF. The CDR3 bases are TGCGCCAGCAGCCAGGTGTCCTACAATGAGCAGTTCTTC.